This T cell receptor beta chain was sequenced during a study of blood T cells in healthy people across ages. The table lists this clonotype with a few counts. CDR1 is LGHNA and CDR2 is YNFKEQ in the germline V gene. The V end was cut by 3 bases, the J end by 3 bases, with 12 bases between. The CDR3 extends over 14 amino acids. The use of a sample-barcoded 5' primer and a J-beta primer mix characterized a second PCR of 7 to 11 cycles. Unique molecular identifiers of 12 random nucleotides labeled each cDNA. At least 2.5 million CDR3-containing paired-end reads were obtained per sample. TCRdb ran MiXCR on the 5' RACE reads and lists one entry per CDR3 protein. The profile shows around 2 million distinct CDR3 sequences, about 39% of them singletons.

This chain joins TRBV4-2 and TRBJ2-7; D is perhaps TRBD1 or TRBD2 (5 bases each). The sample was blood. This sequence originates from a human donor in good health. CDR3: CASSQGTAHYEQYF. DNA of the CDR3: TGTGCCAGCAGCCAGGGGACCGCCCACTACGAGCAGTACTTC.